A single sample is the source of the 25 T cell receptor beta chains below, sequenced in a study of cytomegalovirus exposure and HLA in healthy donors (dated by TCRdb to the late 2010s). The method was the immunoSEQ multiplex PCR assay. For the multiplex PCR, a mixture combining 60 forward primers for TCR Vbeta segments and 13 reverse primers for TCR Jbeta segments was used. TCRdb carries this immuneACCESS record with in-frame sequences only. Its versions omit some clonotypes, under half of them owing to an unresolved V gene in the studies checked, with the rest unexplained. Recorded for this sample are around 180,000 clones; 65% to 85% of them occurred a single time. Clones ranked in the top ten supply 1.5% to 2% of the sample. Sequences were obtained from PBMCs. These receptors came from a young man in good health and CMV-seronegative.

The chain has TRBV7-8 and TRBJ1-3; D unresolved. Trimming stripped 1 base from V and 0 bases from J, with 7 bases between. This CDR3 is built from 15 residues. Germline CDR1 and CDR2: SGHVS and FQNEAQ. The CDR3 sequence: CASSLGPVSGNTIYF. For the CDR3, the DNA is TGTGCCAGCAGCTTAGGCCCGGTCTCTGGAAACACCATATATTTT.

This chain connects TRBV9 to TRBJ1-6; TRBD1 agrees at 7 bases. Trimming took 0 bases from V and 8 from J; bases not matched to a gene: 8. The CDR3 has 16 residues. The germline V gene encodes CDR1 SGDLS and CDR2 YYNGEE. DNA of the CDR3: TGTGCCAGCAGCGTAGAGACAGGGTGGAGCGATTCACCCCTCCACTTT. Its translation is CASSVETGWSDSPLHF.

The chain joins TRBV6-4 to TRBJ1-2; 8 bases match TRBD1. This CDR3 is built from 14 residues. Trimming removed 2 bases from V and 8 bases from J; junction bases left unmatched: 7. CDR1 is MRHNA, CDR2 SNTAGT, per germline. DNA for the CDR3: TGTGCCAGCAGTGACCCGACAGGGGCTGGAGGCTACACCTTC. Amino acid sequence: CASSDPTGAGGYTF.

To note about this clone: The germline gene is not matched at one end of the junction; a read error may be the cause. Here the CDR3 DNA reads TGTGCCAGCAGCATAGCGGGAGTCCCCCACGAGCAGTACTTC. It encodes CASSIAGVPHEQYF. The chain employs TRBV7-9 and TRBJ2-7, with 9 bases that match TRBD2. CDR1 is SEHNR, CDR2 FQNEAQ, per germline (reference sequence). The CDR3 contains 14 residues.

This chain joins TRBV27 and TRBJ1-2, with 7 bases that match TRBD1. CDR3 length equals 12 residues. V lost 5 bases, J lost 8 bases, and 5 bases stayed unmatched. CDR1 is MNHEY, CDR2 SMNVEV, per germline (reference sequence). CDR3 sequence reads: CASSQPGGGYTF. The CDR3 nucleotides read TGTGCCAGCAGTCAGCCAGGGGGAGGCTACACCTTC.

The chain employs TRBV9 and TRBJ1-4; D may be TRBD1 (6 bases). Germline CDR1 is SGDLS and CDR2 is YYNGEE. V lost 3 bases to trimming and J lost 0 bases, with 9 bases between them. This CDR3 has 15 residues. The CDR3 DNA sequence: TGTGCCAGCAGCGCACAGGGAACAACTAATGAAAAACTGTTTTTT. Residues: CASSAQGTTNEKLFF. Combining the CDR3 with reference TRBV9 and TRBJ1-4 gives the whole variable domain DSGVTQTPKHLITATGQRVTLRCSPRSGDLSVYWYQQSLDQGLQFLIQYYNGEERAKGNILERFSAQQFPDLHSELNLSSLELGDSALYFCASSAQGTTNEKLFFGSGTQLSVL.

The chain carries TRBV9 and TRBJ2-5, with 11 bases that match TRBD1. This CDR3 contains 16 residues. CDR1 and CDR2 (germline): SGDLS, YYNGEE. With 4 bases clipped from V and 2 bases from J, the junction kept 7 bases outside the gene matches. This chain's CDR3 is CASSPRTGGNQETQYF. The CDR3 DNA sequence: TGTGCCAGCAGCCCGCGGACAGGGGGCAATCAAGAGACCCAGTACTTC.

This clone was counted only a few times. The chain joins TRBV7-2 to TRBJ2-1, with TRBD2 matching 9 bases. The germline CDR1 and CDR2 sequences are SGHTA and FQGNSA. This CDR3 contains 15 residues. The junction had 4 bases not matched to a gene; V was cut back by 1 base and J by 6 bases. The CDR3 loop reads CASSLDPSGVNEQFF. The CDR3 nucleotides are TGTGCCAGCAGCTTAGATCCTAGCGGGGTCAATGAGCAGTTCTTC.

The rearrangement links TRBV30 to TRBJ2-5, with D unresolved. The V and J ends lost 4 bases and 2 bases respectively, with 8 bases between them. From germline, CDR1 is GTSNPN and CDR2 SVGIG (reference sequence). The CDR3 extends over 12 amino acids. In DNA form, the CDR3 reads TGTGCCTGGAACAGTATTCAAGAGACCCAGTACTTC. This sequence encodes CAWNSIQETQYF.

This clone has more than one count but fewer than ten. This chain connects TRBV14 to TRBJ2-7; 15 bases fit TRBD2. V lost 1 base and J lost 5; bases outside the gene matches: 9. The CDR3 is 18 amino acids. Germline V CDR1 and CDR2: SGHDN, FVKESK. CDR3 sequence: CASSQVPGLAGGRNEQYF. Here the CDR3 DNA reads TGTGCCAGCAGCCAAGTCCCTGGACTAGCGGGAGGGAGGAACGAGCAGTACTTC.

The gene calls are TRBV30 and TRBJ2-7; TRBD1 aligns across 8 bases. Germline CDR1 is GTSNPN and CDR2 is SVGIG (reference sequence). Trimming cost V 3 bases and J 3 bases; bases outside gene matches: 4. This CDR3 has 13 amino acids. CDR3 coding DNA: TGTGCCTGGAGGGACAGGGATAACTACGAGCAGTACTTC. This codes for CAWRDRDNYEQYF.

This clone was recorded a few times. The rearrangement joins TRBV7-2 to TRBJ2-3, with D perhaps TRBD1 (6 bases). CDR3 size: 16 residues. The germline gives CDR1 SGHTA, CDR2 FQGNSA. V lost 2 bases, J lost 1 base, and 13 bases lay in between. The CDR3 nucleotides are TGTGCCAGCAGCTTAACGTACAGGGCTGGCACAGATACGCAGTATTTT. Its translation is CASSLTYRAGTDTQYF.

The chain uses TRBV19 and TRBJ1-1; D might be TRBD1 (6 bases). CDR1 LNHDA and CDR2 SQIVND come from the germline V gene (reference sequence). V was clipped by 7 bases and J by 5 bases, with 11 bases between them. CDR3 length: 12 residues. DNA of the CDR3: TGTGCCAGTACCGCAGGGGCGACTGAAGCTTTCTTT. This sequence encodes CASTAGATEAFF.

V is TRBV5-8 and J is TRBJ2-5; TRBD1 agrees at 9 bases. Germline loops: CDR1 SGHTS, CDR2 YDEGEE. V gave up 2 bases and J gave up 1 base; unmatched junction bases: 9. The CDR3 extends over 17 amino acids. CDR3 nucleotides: TGTGCCAGCAGCTTCGGAACCGGGACAGGGAGCCAAGAGACCCAGTACTTC. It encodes CASSFGTGTGSQETQYF.

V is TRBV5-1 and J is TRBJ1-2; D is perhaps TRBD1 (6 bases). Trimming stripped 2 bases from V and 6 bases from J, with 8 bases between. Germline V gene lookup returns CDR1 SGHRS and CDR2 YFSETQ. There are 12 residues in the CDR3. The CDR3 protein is CASSLAGDGYTF. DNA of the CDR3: TGCGCCAGCAGCTTAGCAGGGGATGGCTACACCTTC.

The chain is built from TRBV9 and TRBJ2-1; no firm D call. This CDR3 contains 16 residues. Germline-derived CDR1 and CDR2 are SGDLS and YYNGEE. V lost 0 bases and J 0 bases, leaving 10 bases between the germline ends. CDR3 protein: CASSVGMGSSYNEQFF. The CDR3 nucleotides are TGTGCCAGCAGCGTAGGTATGGGCAGCTCCTACAATGAGCAGTTCTTC.

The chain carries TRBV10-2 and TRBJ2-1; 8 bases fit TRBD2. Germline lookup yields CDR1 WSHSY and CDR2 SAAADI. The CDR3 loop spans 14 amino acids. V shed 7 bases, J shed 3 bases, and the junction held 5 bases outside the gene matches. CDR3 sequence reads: CASIAGTSYNEQFF. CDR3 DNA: TGCGCCAGCATAGCCGGGACTAGCTACAATGAGCAGTTCTTC.

CDR3: CASSPTPGQGRYEQYF. The CDR3 DNA reads TGTGCCAGCAGTCCTACCCCCGGACAGGGAAGGTACGAGCAGTACTTC. The J gene is TRBJ2-7, the V gene TRBV27; 8 nucleotides agree with TRBD1. Germline V gives CDR1 MNHEY, CDR2 SMNVEV (reference sequence). The CDR3 covers 16 residues. V trimming: 5 bases; J trimming: 4 bases; junction bases outside the gene matches: 13.

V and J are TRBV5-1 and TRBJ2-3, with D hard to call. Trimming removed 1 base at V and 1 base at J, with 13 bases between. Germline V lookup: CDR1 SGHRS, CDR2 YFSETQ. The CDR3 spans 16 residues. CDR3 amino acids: CASSLRGGQGTDTQYF. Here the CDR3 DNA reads TGCGCCAGCAGCTTGCGAGGCGGCCAAGGCACAGATACGCAGTATTTT.

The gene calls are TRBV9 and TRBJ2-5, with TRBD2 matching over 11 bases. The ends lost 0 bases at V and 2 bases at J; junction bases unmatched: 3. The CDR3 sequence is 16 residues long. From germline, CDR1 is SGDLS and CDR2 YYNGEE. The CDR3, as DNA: TGTGCCAGCAGCGTAGGAACTAGCGGGGGACAAGAGACCCAGTACTTC. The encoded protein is CASSVGTSGGQETQYF.

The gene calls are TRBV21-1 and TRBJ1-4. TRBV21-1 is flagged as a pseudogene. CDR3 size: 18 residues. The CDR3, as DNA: TGTGCCAGCAGCAAAGGCGCGCCACGCGAGAGGACTAATGAAAAACTGTTTTTT. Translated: CASSKGAPRERTNEKLFF.

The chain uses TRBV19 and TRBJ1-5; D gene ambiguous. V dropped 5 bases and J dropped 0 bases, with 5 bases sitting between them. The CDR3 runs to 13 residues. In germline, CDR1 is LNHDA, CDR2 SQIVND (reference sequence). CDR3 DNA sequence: TGTGCCAGTAGTCTCTTTAGCAATCAGCCCCAGCATTTT. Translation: CASSLFSNQPQHF. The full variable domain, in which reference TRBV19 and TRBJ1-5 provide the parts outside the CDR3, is DGGITQSPKYLFRKEGQNVTLSCEQNLNHDAMYWYRQDPGQGLRLIYYSQIVNDFQKGDIAEGYSVSREKKESFPLTVTSAQKNPTAFYLCASSLFSNQPQHFGDGTRLSIL.

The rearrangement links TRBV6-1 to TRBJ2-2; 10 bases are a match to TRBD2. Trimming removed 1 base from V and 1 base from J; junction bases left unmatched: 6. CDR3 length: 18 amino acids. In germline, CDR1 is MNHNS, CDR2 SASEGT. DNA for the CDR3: TGTGCCAGCAGTGAAGTGGTTAGGACTAGCGGGAACACCGGGGAGCTGTTTTTT. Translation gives CASSEVVRTSGNTGELFF.

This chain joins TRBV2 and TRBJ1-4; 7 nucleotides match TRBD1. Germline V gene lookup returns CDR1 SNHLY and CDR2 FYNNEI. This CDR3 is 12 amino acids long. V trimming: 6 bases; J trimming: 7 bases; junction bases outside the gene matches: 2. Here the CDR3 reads CASSNRGEKLFF. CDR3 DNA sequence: TGTGCCAGCAGCAACAGGGGTGAAAAACTGTTTTTT.

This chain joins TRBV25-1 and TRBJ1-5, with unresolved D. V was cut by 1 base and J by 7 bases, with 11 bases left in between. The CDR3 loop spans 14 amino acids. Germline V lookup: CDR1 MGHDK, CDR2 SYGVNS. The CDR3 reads CASSEFGDLQPQHF. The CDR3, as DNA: TGTGCCAGCAGTGAATTCGGGGATCTACAGCCCCAGCATTTT.